Below are 8 T cell receptor beta chains sequenced from a single sample in a study of T cell responses to AZD1222 COVID-19 vaccine. Sequencing was performed with immunoSEQ multiplex PCR; in TCRdb, only in-frame clones are kept and a portion is missing. The sample yields roughly 170,000 clones, around 88% seen once. Sequenced material: peripheral blood, taken on day 0 of AZD1222 vaccination. These TCRs come from an adult in good health.

The chain has TRBV4-3 and TRBJ2-1, with D possibly being TRBD1 (7 bases). CDR1 is LGHNA, CDR2 YSLEER, per germline. The V and J ends lost 2 bases and 4 bases respectively, with 18 bases between them. The CDR3 contains 17 residues. In DNA form, the CDR3 reads TGCGCCAGCAGCCAAAGTTGGAGGGGGCAGACGTACAATGAGCAGTTCTTC. Translated, it gives CASSQSWRGQTYNEQFF.

J is TRBJ2-7 and V is TRBV2, with 10 positions matching TRBD1. V dropped 2 bases and J dropped 5; count of bases not matched to a gene: 15. The CDR3 has 18 residues. CDR1 and CDR2 from the germline V gene are SNHLY and FYNNEI. Written as DNA, the CDR3 is TGTGCCAGCAGTGAAAGGGGCCACTTGACAGGGGGCAATAACGAGCAGTACTTC. Protein product: CASSERGHLTGGNNEQYF. The whole variable domain, remainder taken from reference TRBV2 and TRBJ2-7, is EPEVTQTPSHQVTQMGQEVILRCVPISNHLYFYWYRQILGQKVEFLVSFYNNEISEKSEIFDDQFSVERPDGSNFTLKIRSTKLEDSAMYFCASSERGHLTGGNNEQYFGPGTRLTVT.

The chain couples TRBV11-2 to TRBJ2-1, with D possibly TRBD2 on 6 matching bases. V was shortened by 6 bases and J by 1 base, with 10 bases between the two germline ends. Germline V CDR1 and CDR2: SGHAT, FQNNGV. The CDR3 loop spans 14 amino acids. CDR3 DNA: TGTGCCAGCAGGCGGGAAGTATCCTACAATGAGCAGTTCTTC. It codes for CASRREVSYNEQFF.

The chain couples TRBV7-9 to TRBJ2-1; a weak D match, TRBD2 (6 bases). The V end was cut by 8 bases, the J end by 1 base, with 15 bases between. The V gene's germline CDR1 is SEHNR and CDR2 FQNEAQ (reference sequence). The CDR3 length is 15 residues. The CDR3 DNA reads TGTGCCAGCGTGGCCGGGAGAGTGTCCTACAATGAGCAGTTCTTC. This codes for CASVAGRVSYNEQFF.

V and J are TRBV28 and TRBJ2-7; D remains ambiguous. The V end was cut by 4 bases, the J end by 2 bases, with 9 bases between. The CDR3 sequence is 13 residues long. Germline V lookup: CDR1 MDHEN, CDR2 SYDVKM. The CDR3 region has the DNA TGTGCCAGCAGTTCCAACTGGGCCTACGAGCAGTACTTC. Amino acids: CASSSNWAYEQYF. Filled out from reference TRBV28 and TRBJ2-7, the complete variable domain reads DVKVTQSSRYLVKRTGEKVFLECVQDMDHENMFWYRQDPGLGLRLIYFSYDVKMKEKGDIPEGYSVSREKKERFSLILESASTNQTSMYLCASSSNWAYEQYFGPGTRLTVT.

J is TRBJ2-1 and V is TRBV28; TRBD1 aligns across 7 bases. Germline V CDR1 and CDR2: MDHEN, SYDVKM. The V gene end was trimmed by 7 bases and the J gene end by 5 bases; junction bases not matched to a gene: 8. The length of the CDR3 is 14 residues. The chain's CDR3 is CASNQRDRNNEQFF. For the CDR3, the DNA is TGTGCCAGCAACCAAAGGGACAGAAACAATGAGCAGTTCTTC.

The chain is built from TRBV5-4 and TRBJ1-2; D is perhaps TRBD1 (6 bases). The CDR3 has 14 residues. Between the trimmed V and J ends, which lost 4 bases and 8 bases, there was a span of 18 bases. Germline V gene lookup returns CDR1 SGHNT and CDR2 YYREEE (reference sequence). CDR3 loop: CASSQAGGVEGYTF. The CDR3 region has the DNA TGTGCCAGCAGCCAAGCGGGGGGCGTAGAGGGCTACACCTTC.

This clone was seen more than once but under ten times. The chain uses TRBV28 and TRBJ2-7; 12 bases are a match to TRBD2. Per germline, CDR1 MDHEN and CDR2 SYDVKM. The ends lost 1 base at V and 2 bases at J; junction bases unmatched: 3. This CDR3 is 16 amino acids long. CDR3: CASSLYTSGGTYEQYF. The CDR3 bases are TGTGCCAGCAGTTTATATACTAGCGGGGGGACCTACGAGCAGTACTTC.